This T cell receptor beta chain is drawn from a study of blood T cell repertoires in COVID-19. Under the authors' procedure: Reference gene primer amplification gave nucleated cell count estimates. The protocol was immunoSEQ multiplex PCR, while the TCRdb copy is restricted to in-frame clones and leaves out a portion. The DNA gave D and trimming, while V, J and clone size come from that table. The sample carries around 230,000 clones, 88% recorded once. Trimming took off 5 bases at V and 4 bases at J, with 12 bases between the two ends. This CDR3 region has 14 residues. Germline CDR1 is SEHNR and CDR2 is FQNEAQ (reference sequence).

The sequenced material came from PBMCs or T cells enriched from blood (not recorded which). The chain joins TRBV7-9 to TRBJ2-4; possibly TRBD2 for D (6 bases). The clonotype originates from a woman in her thirties or forties with acute COVID-19. Written as DNA, the CDR3 is TGTGCCAGCAGCCAACTCGGGAGTAAAAACATTCAGTACTTC. Translation gives CASSQLGSKNIQYF.